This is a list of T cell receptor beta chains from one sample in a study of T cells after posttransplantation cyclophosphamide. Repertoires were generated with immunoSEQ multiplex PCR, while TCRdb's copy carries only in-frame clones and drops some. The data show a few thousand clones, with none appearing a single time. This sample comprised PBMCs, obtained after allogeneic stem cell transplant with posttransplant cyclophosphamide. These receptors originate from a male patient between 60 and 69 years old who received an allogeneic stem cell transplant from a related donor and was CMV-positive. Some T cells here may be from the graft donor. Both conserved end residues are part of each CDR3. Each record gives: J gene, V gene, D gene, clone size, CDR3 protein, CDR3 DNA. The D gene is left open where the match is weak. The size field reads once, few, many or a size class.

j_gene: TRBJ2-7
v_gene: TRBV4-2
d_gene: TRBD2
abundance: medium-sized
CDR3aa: CASSRGAGGTYEQYF
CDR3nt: TGTGCCAGCAGCCGGGGGGCGGGAGGTACCTACGAGCAGTACTTC

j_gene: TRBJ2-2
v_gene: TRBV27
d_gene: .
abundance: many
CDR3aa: CASSGGLGVLGELFF
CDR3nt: TGTGCCAGCAGTGGGGGCTTAGGGGTCCTCGGGGAGCTGTTTTTT

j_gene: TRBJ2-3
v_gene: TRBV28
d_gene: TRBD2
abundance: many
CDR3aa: CASRSGVDTQYF
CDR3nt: TGTGCCAGCAGAAGCGGGGTAGATACGCAGTATTTT

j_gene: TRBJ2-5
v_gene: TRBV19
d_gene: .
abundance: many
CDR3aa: CATRRGALFQETQYF
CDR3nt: TGTGCCACCCGGCGGGGTGCCCTCTTCCAAGAGACCCAGTACTTC

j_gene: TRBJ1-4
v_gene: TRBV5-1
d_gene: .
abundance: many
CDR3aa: CASSGGQPATNEKLFF
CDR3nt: TGCGCCAGCAGCGGGGGACAACCTGCAACTAATGAAAAACTGTTTTTT

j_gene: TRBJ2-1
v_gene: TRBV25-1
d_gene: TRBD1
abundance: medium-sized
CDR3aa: CASSKTGSNEQFF
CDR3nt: TGTGCCAGCAGTAAGACAGGGTCGAATGAGCAGTTCTTC

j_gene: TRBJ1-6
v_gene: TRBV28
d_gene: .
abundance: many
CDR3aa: CASRTQNLARAPLHF
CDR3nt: TGTGCCAGCAGGACCCAGAACCTTGCGAGGGCACCCCTCCACTTT

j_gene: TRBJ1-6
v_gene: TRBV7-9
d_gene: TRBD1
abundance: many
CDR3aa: CASSPTGASVDNSPLHF
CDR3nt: TGTGCCAGCAGCCCAACAGGGGCGTCGGTGGATAATTCACCCCTCCACTTT

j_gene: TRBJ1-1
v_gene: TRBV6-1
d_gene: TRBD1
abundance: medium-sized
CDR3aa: CASRGGANTEAFF
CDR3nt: TGTGCCAGCAGAGGGGGCGCGAACACTGAAGCTTTCTTT

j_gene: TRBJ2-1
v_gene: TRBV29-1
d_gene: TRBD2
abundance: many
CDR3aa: CSVELLAGANEQFF
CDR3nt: TGCAGCGTTGAACTACTAGCGGGAGCCAATGAGCAGTTCTTC

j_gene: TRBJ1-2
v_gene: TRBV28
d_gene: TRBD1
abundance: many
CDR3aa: CASSPGRDRRYGYTF
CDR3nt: TGTGCCAGCAGTCCTGGCAGGGACAGGCGATATGGCTACACCTTC

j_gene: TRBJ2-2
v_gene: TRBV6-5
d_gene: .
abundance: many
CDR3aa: CASTLLGAGELFF
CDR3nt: TGTGCCAGCACCCTACTGGGAGCCGGGGAGCTGTTTTTT

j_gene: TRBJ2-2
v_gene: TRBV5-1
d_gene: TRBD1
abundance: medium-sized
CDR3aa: CASSLQGAGELFF
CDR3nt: TGCGCCAGCAGCCTCCAGGGGGCTGGGGAGCTGTTTTTT

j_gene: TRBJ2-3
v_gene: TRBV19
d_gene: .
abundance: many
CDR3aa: CASESAGRGADTQYF
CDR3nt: TGTGCCAGTGAATCGGCGGGAAGGGGCGCAGATACGCAGTATTTT

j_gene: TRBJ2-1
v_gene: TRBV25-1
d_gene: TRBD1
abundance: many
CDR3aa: CASSEGQGAGNEQFF
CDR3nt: TGTGCCAGCAGTGAAGGACAGGGGGCGGGTAATGAGCAGTTCTTC

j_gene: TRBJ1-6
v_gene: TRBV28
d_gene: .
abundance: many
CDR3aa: CASSLLPSLIYNSPLHF
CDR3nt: TGTGCCAGCAGTTTACTTCCGTCACTTATCTATAATTCACCCCTCCACTTT

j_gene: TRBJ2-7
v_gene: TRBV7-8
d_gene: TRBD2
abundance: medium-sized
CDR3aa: CASSPGTSGRYEQYF
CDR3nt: TGTGCCAGCAGCCCCGGGACTAGCGGGAGGTACGAGCAGTACTTC

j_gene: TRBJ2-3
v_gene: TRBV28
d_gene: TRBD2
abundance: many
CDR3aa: CASSGTSGGLLSTDTQYF
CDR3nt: TGTGCCAGCAGTGGGACTAGCGGGGGGCTCCTTAGCACAGATACGCAGTATTTT

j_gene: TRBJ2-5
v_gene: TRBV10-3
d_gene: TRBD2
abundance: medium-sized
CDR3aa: CAIKGTSGSQETQYF
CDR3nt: TGTGCCATCAAGGGGACTAGCGGGAGCCAGGAGACCCAGTACTTC

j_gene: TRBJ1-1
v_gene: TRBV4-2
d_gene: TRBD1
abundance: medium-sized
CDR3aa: CASSQQTGGRAEAFF
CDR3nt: TGTGCCAGCAGCCAACAGACAGGGGGCAGGGCTGAAGCTTTCTTT

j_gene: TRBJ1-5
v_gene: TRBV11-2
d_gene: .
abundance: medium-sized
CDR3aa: CASSLGQNQPQHF
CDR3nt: TGTGCCAGCAGCTTAGGACAGAATCAGCCCCAGCATTTT

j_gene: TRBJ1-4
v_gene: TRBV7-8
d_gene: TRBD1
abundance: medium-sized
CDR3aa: CASRRTGSTEKLFF
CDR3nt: TGTGCCAGCAGACGGACAGGGAGCACGGAAAAACTGTTTTTT

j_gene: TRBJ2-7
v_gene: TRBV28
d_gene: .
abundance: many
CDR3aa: CASSLYPGVGNSYEQYF
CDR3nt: TGTGCCAGCAGTTTATACCCAGGGGTGGGTAACTCCTACGAGCAGTACTTC

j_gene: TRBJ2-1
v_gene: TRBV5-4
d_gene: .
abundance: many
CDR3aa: CASSLAGQGQFF
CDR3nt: TGTGCCAGCAGCTTGGCGGGACAAGGGCAGTTCTTC

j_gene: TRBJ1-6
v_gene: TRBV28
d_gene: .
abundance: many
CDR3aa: CASGGVGSPLHF
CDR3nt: TGTGCCAGCGGGGGGGTTGGTTCACCCCTCCACTTT

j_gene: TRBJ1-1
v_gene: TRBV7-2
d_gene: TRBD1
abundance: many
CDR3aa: CASSFEGAATEAFF
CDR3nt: TGTGCCAGCAGCTTCGAGGGGGCGGCCACTGAAGCTTTCTTT

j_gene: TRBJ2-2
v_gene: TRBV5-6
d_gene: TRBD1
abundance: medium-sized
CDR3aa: CASSFVDRGPGELFF
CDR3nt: TGTGCCAGCAGCTTCGTGGACAGGGGTCCCGGGGAGCTGTTTTTT

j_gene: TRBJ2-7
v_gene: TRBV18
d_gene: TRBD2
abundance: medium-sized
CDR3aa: CASSPTSGSPGVYEQYF
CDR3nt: TGTGCCAGCTCACCCACTAGCGGGAGCCCTGGGGTGTACGAGCAGTACTTC

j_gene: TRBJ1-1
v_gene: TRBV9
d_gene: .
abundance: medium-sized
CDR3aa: CASSVDQGNTEAFF
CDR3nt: TGTGCCAGCAGCGTAGATCAGGGTAACACTGAAGCTTTCTTT

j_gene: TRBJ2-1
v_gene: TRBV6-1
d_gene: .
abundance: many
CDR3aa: CASSEEVAFSYNEQFF
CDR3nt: TGTGCCAGCAGTGAGGAGGTAGCGTTTTCCTACAATGAGCAGTTCTTC

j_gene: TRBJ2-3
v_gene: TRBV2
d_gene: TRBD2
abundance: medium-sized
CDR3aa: CASTHGQRGTDTQYF
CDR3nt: TGTGCCAGCACCCACGGCCAGCGGGGTACAGATACGCAGTATTTT

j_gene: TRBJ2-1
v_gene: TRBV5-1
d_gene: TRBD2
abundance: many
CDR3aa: CASSTSSGGALNEQFF
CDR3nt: TGCGCCAGCAGCACCTCTAGCGGGGGGGCCCTTAATGAGCAGTTCTTC

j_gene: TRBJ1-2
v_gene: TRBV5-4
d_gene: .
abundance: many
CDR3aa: CASSPPSGYGYTF
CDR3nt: TGTGCCAGCAGCCCCCCCAGCGGCTATGGCTACACCTTC

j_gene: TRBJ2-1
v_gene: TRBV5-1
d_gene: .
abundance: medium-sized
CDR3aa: CASSSEDRAYNEQFF
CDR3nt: TGCGCCAGCAGCTCCGAGGACAGAGCATACAATGAGCAGTTCTTC

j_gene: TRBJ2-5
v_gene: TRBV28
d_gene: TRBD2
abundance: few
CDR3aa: CASSFGGRWETQYF
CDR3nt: TGTGCCAGCAGTTTCGGCGGGAGGTGGGAGACCCAGTACTTC

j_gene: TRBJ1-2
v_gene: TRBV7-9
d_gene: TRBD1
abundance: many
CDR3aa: CASSPPGQGAVGYTF
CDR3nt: TGTGCCAGCAGCCCCCCCGGGCAGGGGGCAGTCGGCTACACCTTC

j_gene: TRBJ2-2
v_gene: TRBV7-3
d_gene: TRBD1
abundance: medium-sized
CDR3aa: CASSLRQGARTGELFF
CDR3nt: TGTGCCAGCAGCTTAAGGCAGGGGGCACGAACCGGGGAGCTGTTTTTT

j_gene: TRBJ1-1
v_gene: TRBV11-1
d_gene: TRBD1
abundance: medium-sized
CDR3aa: CASRRGPGTEAFF
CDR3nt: TGTGCCAGCAGAAGGGGGCCGGGCACTGAAGCTTTCTTT

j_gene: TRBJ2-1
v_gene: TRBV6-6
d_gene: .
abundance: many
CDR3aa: CASSPAGSNEQFF
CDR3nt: TGTGCCAGCAGTCCTGCGGGGAGCAATGAGCAGTTCTTC

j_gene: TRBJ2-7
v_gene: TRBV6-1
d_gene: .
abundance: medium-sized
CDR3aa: CASARDTFYEQYF
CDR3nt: TGTGCCAGCGCCCGGGACACGTTCTACGAGCAGTACTTC

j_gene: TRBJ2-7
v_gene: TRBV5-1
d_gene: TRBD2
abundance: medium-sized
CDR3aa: CASSLMAGGLPYEQYF
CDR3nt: TGCGCCAGCAGCTTGATGGCGGGAGGACTTCCCTACGAGCAGTACTTC

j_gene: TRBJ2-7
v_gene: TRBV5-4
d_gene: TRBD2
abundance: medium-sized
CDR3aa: CASSFGGLASYEQYF
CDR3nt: TGTGCCAGCAGCTTCGGGGGACTAGCGAGCTACGAGCAGTACTTC

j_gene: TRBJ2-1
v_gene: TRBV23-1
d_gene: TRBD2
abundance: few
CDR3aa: CASSPKSASGTRYPHYNEQFF
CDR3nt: TGCGCCAGCAGTCCCAAGTCGGCATCCGGGACTAGGTACCCTCACTACAATGAGCAGTTCTTC

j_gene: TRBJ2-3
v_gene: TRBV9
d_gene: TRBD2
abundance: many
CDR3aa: CASSVVASGRADTQYF
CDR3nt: TGTGCCAGCAGCGTAGTGGCTAGCGGGAGAGCAGATACGCAGTATTTT

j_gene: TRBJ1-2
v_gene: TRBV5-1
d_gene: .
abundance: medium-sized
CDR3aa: CASSLEDGGGYTF
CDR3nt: TGCGCCAGCAGCTTGGAAGATGGAGGTGGCTACACCTTC

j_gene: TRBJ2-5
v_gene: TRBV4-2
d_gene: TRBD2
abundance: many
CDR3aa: CASSQEAREGETQYF
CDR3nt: TGTGCCAGCAGCCAAGAAGCACGGGAGGGGGAGACCCAGTACTTC

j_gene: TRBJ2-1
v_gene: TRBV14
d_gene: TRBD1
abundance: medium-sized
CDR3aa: CASSLLTGYNEQFF
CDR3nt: TGTGCCAGCAGCCTTTTGACAGGGTACAATGAGCAGTTCTTC

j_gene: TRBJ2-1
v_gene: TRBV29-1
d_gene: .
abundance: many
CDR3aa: CSVEDRGTADLF
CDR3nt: TGCAGCGTTGAAGATCGGGGGACAGCCGACCTCTTC